The 2 T cell receptor beta chains given below trace back to one sample, sequenced in a study of blood T cells in healthy people across ages. Sample-barcoded 5' priming and a J-beta primer mix drove a second PCR of roughly 6 to 12 cycles. TCRdb processed the 5' RACE reads anew with MiXCR; each CDR3 protein has one entry. The profile covers approximately 1,700,000 distinct CDR3 sequences, with roughly 43% appearing a single time and under 30% taken by the ten largest. Sequences were obtained from blood. The source is a human donor in good health.

CDR3 region: CSARGEGGYTF. The CDR3 nucleotides are TGCAGTGCTAGAGGGGAGGGGGGCTACACCTTC. V usage is TRBV20-1 and J usage is TRBJ1-2, with D tentatively TRBD1 (5 bases). The CDR3 is made up of 11 amino acids. Germline-derived CDR1 and CDR2 are DFQATT and SNEGSKA (reference sequence). The V end was cut by 1 base, the J end by 8 bases, with 8 bases between.

This clonotype occurred a few times. Here the CDR3 reads CAISEFRRRLWVDEQFF. CDR3 nucleotide sequence: TGTGCCATCAGTGAGTTTAGACGGCGTTTGTGGGTCGATGAGCAGTTCTTC. The chain combines TRBV10-3 with TRBJ2-1; D unclear. With 1 base removed from V and 8 bases from J, the gap between germline ends came to 21 bases. This CDR3 spans 17 amino acids. Germline CDR1 is ENHRY and CDR2 is SYGVKD.